This T cell receptor (beta chain) was obtained from a study of blood T cell repertoires in COVID-19 (dated by TCRdb to the early 2020s). About the study as a whole: Collaborator samples came from the United States, Italy and Spain and covered acute and convalescent phases of COVID-19. Subjects who had been exposed to COVID-19, were actively infected with it, or had recovered from it provided the deeply sampled blood TCRbeta repertoires that made up the dataset. Where available, HLA class I and class II types were taken from metadata supplied by the sample provider and were not determined by assay-based typing. The prospective study material was composed of cDNA or gDNA derived from T cells, B-cell-depleted T cells, or PBMCs. The samples were drawn from two sources: the first 160 participants of the ongoing ImmuneRACE study, and 1,200 or so subjects contributed by 6 global collaborators. The sample metadata nearly always contained a de-identified subject ID, COVID-19 status, age in years and sex. The repertoires were made available in a free public database intended to serve as a resource for research on the immune response to SARS-CoV-2. The full study reports these points: Clinical and demographic metadata were provided uncurated, with the amount varying by source and participant.

Collaborating institutions collected whole blood in K2EDTA tubes following their own protocols. Collaborator samples were shipped for TCRbeta analysis as frozen whole blood, isolated PBMCs, or DNA extracted from either sample type. On this clone itself: There is no known antigen for this receptor. The sample holds no much larger clone one base away, and base qualities are not on file.

The immunoSEQ Assay, a bias-controlled multiplex PCR, was used to amplify TCRbeta CDR3 regions from genomic DNA. In the paper's pipeline: Within the assay, amplification of reference gene primers was used to estimate how many nucleated cells each sample contained. To quantify the absolute abundance of each unique TCRbeta CDR3 rearrangement, sequence reads were collapsed and filtered. Productive Simpson clonality was computed per sample as the square root of Simpson's diversity index over productive rearrangements. The source is immuneACCESS, and TCRdb retained only in-frame sequences with V and J called. Part of the clones is not carried over; for the studies checked, unresolved V genes explain less than half of this, and the remainder is unexplained. V, J and clone size derive from that table, while D and trimming were established from the DNA sequence. This sample lists fewer than 110,000 clones; roughly 87% were detected once. The ten largest clones add up to around 6.2% of the sample.

Sequencing input: peripheral blood. This sequence was found in a human donor in a cohort sampled during active COVID-19.

The CDR3 region has the sequence CATSGGTNTGELFF. The nucleotide sequence reads as follows: TGTGCCACCTCGGGCGGGACGAACACCGGGGAGCTGTTTTTT. The chain links TRBV15 with TRBJ2-2, with a weak D call of TRBD2 (6 bases match). V drops 8 bases and J drops 0 bases, leaving 10 bases in between. Sequences LNHNV (CDR1) and YYDKDF (CDR2) are obtained from the germline V gene (reference sequence). Measured from the cysteine to the phenylalanine, the CDR3 is 14 residues long. Only the CDR3 DNA is retained, 42 bases long and in frame from the first base.